This T cell receptor beta chain was retrieved from a study of T cells in women clearing cervical HPV infection. Note on this clone: Its target is unknown. The CDR3 end falls 3 residues outside the read, so it is completed with the germline J gene.

CDR3 length: 14 amino acids. CDR1 and CDR2 (germline): MDHEN, SYDVKM. Trimming at V came to 6 bases and at J to 3 bases, leaving 4 bases not matched to a gene. Some clones are missing from TCRdb's copy, which holds only in-frame ones; the method was immunoSEQ multiplex PCR. Listed are roughly 22,000 clones; 12% falls within the top ten. Study results and caveats: Cases and controls were distinguished at AUC 0.83 by richness and V genes.

The V and J genes are TRBV28 and TRBJ2-2, with TRBD1 matching 7 bases. Sequencing was performed on blood buffy coat. This TCR came from a woman aged 18-70 years with a cervical HPV16 infection that either progressed to CIN3+ or cleared (not recorded which). CDR3 sequence: CASRTDRYTGELFF. CDR3 bases read: TGTGCCAGCAGAACGGACAGGTACACCGGGGAG.